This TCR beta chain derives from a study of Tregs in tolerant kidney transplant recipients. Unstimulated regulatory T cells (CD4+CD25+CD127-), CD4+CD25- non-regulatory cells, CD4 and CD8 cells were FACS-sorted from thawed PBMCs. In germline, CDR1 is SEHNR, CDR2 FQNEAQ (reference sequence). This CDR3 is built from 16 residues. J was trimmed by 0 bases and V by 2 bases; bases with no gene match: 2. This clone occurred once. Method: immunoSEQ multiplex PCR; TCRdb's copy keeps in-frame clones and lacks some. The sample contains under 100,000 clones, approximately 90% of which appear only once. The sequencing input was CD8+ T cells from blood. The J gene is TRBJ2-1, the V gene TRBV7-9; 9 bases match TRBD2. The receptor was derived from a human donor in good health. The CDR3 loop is CASSLLAGSSYNEQFF. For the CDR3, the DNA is TGTGCCAGCAGCTTACTAGCGGGGAGCTCCTACAATGAGCAGTTCTTC.